One sample yielded the 26 T cell receptor beta chains listed below, sequenced in a study of shared clonotypes between healthy human individuals. Clones were sequenced by immunoSEQ multiplex PCR, and TCRdb holds only the in-frame ones, with some missing. The sample includes some 1,100,000 clones, more than 75% of them seen just once. Specimen: memory CD4+ T cells from PBMCs. Sample subset: CD45RA-negative fraction. These TCRs come from a man aged 18 to 30 in good health. Some clones in this sample may be carry-over from other donors' samples.

Only one count was recorded for this clone. This chain connects TRBV30 to TRBJ1-3, with 8 positions matching TRBD1. Per germline, CDR1 GTSNPN and CDR2 SVGIG (reference sequence). The CDR3 extends over 13 amino acids. Trimming took 2 bases from V and 7 from J; bases not matched to a gene: 4. In DNA form, the CDR3 reads TGTGCCTGGAGTTCCCAGGGGGCTAACACCATATATTTT. This encodes CAWSSQGANTIYF.

Points on this clone: Other DNA sequences from this sample encode an identical CDR3 as well. The chain carries TRBV7-3 and TRBJ2-1; D not certain. The germline V gene has CDR1 SGHTA and CDR2 FQGTGA. The germline V and J ends were trimmed by 1 base and 1 base, with 8 bases remaining between them. The CDR3 is made up of 15 amino acids. CDR3 sequence reads: CASSLNGGSYNEQFF. Here the CDR3 DNA reads TGTGCCAGCAGCTTAAATGGTGGTTCCTACAATGAGCAGTTCTTC. The whole variable domain, filled in from reference TRBV7-3 and TRBJ2-1, reads GAGVSQTPSNKVTEKGKYVELRCDPISGHTALYWYRQSLGQGPEFLIYFQGTGAADDSGLPNDRFFAVRPEGSVSTLKIQRTERGDSAVYLCASSLNGGSYNEQFFGPGTRLTVL.

This clone was picked up a small number of times. Other nucleotide sequences from this sample produce the same CDR3. The gene calls are TRBV4-1 and TRBJ1-3, with D uncertain. CDR1 and CDR2 (germline): MGHRA, YSYEKL. The CDR3 is 13 amino acids. Trimming removed 1 base at V and 3 bases at J, with 4 bases between. This chain's CDR3 is CASSQANGNTIYF. The CDR3 nucleotides read TGCGCCAGCAGCCAAGCGAATGGAAACACCATATATTTT.

V gene TRBV7-2 combines with J gene TRBJ2-5, with 7 bases fitting TRBD2. Germline V lookup: CDR1 SGHTA, CDR2 FQGNSA. After removal of 4 bases from V and 4 bases from J, the junction contained 9 bases not matched to a gene. There are 15 residues in the CDR3. CDR3 in DNA: TGTGCCAGCAGCTACCAAGGTCCGGGAGGAGAGACCCAGTACTTC. Its protein product is CASSYQGPGGETQYF.

This clone has at least ten counts. V and J are TRBV9 and TRBJ1-1, with D perhaps TRBD1 (5 bases). The germline V gene has CDR1 SGDLS and CDR2 YYNGEE. The CDR3 totals 15 residues. V dropped 1 base and J dropped 4 bases, with 14 bases sitting between them. CDR3 sequence: CASSVRDGSSTEAFF. As DNA, the CDR3 is TGTGCCAGCAGCGTAAGGGACGGGTCAAGCACTGAAGCTTTCTTT.

Turning to this clone: A junction boundary mismatches the germline segment, possibly from a read error. The CDR3 loop reads CASSLETGVRGYTF. CDR3 in DNA: TGTGCCAGCAGTTTGGAGACAGGGGTGAGAGGCTACACCTTC. The chain links TRBV5-4 to TRBJ1-2, with TRBD1 matching over 8 bases. This CDR3 has 14 amino acids. CDR1 and CDR2 (germline): SGHNT, YYREEE (reference sequence).

In the case of this clone: This may stem from a read error, because a much larger clone lies one nucleotide away. This sample includes further DNA sequences coding for the same CDR3. The V call is TRBV7-3, the J call TRBJ2-5; tentatively, D is TRBD1 (5 bases). The CDR3 runs to 13 residues. Germline V gene data show CDR1 as SGHTA and CDR2 as FQGTGA. Trimming stripped 3 bases from V and 1 base from J, with 6 bases between. CDR3 bases: TGTGCCAGCAGCTTTGGGGCCCAAGAGACCCAGTACTTC. Its protein is CASSFGAQETQYF. The full variable domain, its missing parts supplied by reference TRBV7-3 and TRBJ2-5, is GAGVSQTPSNKVTEKGKYVELRCDPISGHTALYWYRQSLGQGPEFLIYFQGTGAADDSGLPNDRFFAVRPEGSVSTLKIQRTERGDSAVYLCASSFGAQETQYFGPGTRLLVL.

The chain is built from TRBV11-2 and TRBJ2-7; D might be TRBD1 (6 bases). The ends were cut back, 5 bases at V and 5 bases at J, with 19 bases in the middle. The CDR3 covers 15 residues. The germline V gene has CDR1 SGHAT and CDR2 FQNNGV. The CDR3 coding sequence is TGTGCCAGCAGCCCGATTACAGGGCGTAGCCACGAGCAGTACTTC. It is translated as CASSPITGRSHEQYF.

The CDR3 DNA reads as TGTGCCAGCAGTGTGGGGGGAGATACGCAGTATTTT. Translated, it gives CASSVGGDTQYF. This rearrangement joins TRBV2 to TRBJ2-3, with a weak D call TRBD2 (6 bases). CDR3 length: 12 amino acids. CDR1 and CDR2 (germline): SNHLY, FYNNEI. V was pared by 4 bases and J by 5 bases, with 7 bases between.

The genes are TRBV6-4 and TRBJ2-3; D is unclear. The CDR3 loop spans 13 amino acids. The germline V gene has CDR1 MRHNA and CDR2 SNTAGT. Trimming stripped 3 bases from V and 7 bases from J, with 11 bases between. In DNA form, the CDR3 reads TGTGCCAGCAGTGAGTTTTATGCGCATACGCAGTATTTT. This sequence encodes CASSEFYAHTQYF.

The J gene is TRBJ2-1, the V gene TRBV9, with 8 bases identical to TRBD2. Unmatched junction bases numbered 4, after V lost 3 bases and J lost 5 bases. The CDR3 is 14 residues long. Germline V lookup: CDR1 SGDLS, CDR2 YYNGEE. CDR3 in amino acids: CASSAGLAHNEQFF. In nucleotides, the CDR3 is TGTGCCAGCAGCGCCGGACTAGCCCACAATGAGCAGTTCTTC.

As to this clone: Additional DNA sequences in this sample encode the identical CDR3. The chain joins TRBV30 to TRBJ1-5, with D perhaps TRBD1 (5 bases). The CDR3 has 13 residues. Looked up from germline, CDR1 is GTSNPN and CDR2 is SVGIG (reference sequence). With 0 bases removed from V and 5 bases from J, the gap between germline ends came to 8 bases. In DNA, the CDR3 is TGTGCCTGGAGTGTACGGGGGGATCAGCCCCAGCATTTT. Amino acid sequence: CAWSVRGDQPQHF.

In its sample, this clone was seen a few times. The chain has TRBV28 and TRBJ1-5; D gene uncertain. Trimming left V 8 bases short and J 5 bases short, with 10 bases between. Germline CDR1 reads MDHEN; CDR2 reads SYDVKM. The CDR3 has 12 residues. The CDR3 sequence: CASSISDQPQHF. For the CDR3, the DNA is TGTGCCAGCTCAATCAGCGATCAGCCCCAGCATTTT.

The chain uses TRBV6-1 and TRBJ2-3, with D perhaps TRBD1 (7 bases). Germline V gives CDR1 MNHNS, CDR2 SASEGT. Deletions cut 3 bases from V and 0 bases from J, with 13 bases between. The CDR3 totals 16 residues. CDR3 DNA: TGTGCCAGCAGTGACCGCAGGGGGACTAGCACAGATACGCAGTATTTT. This translates into CASSDRRGTSTDTQYF.

The chain links TRBV4-2 to TRBJ2-7, with 9 bases matching TRBD2. V lost 1 base to trimming and J lost 0 bases; unmatched junction nucleotides: 4. Per germline, CDR1 LGHNA and CDR2 YNFKEQ. The CDR3 is 16 amino acids. CDR3 in DNA: TGTGCCAGCAGCCAAGCTGCAGCGGGAGGCTCCTACGAGCAGTACTTC. Translated: CASSQAAAGGSYEQYF.

The CDR3 DNA reads as TGTGCCAGCAGCCCTACAGGGATCTATGGCTACACCTTC. Amino acid sequence: CASSPTGIYGYTF. V is TRBV5-6 and J is TRBJ1-2; maybe TRBD1 (6 bases). Between the trimmed V and J ends, which lost 4 bases and 4 bases, there was a span of 11 bases. This CDR3 is 13 amino acids long. CDR1 SGHDT and CDR2 YYEEEE come from the germline V gene.

This clone was found once. This rearrangement joins TRBV15 to TRBJ1-2; 7 positions agree with TRBD1. The CDR3 runs 15 residues. The V gene's germline CDR1 is LNHNV and CDR2 YYDKDF (reference sequence). J lost 4 bases, V lost 3 bases, and 8 bases had no gene match. CDR3 residues: CATSSPGDRAYGYTF. DNA for the CDR3: TGTGCCACCAGCAGTCCCGGAGACAGGGCCTATGGCTACACCTTC.

V usage is TRBV23-1 and J usage is TRBJ1-5; D uncertain. TRBV23-1 is an ORF, and what it does is uncertain. CDR3 length: 14 residues. V lost 0 bases and J 5 bases, leaving 8 bases between the germline ends. The CDR3 DNA reads TGCGCCAGCAGTCAATCTGAGGGAGATCAGCCCCAGCATTTT. Translated: CASSQSEGDQPQHF.

V usage is TRBV6-5 and J usage is TRBJ1-2; TRBD1 matches 7 bases. Germline CDR1 MNHEY, CDR2 SVGAGI. CDR3 size: 13 residues. Trimming at V came to 6 bases and at J to 8 bases, leaving 9 bases not matched to a gene. The CDR3 region has the DNA TGTGCCAGCAGCCTGGGACAGAATTGGGGCTACACCTTC. Translated: CASSLGQNWGYTF.

The CDR3 coding sequence is TGCGCCAGCAGCTTGAATCCGGGAGTCTCCTACAATGAGCAGTTCTTC. Translated, it gives CASSLNPGVSYNEQFF. The rearrangement uses TRBV5-1 and TRBJ2-1, with a tentative D call TRBD2 (6 bases). Germline lookup yields CDR1 SGHRS and CDR2 YFSETQ. This CDR3 is 16 amino acids long. V dropped 1 base and J dropped 0 bases, with 11 bases sitting between them.

This clone was observed once. CDR3 amino acids: CAWSGTGPGNTIYF. The CDR3 DNA follows: TGTGCCTGGAGCGGTACGGGGCCTGGAAACACCATATATTTT. This chain links TRBV30 with TRBJ1-3, with D perhaps TRBD1 (5 bases). This CDR3 region has 14 residues. V was clipped by 3 bases and J by 2 bases, with 11 bases between them. The germline gives CDR1 GTSNPN, CDR2 SVGIG (reference sequence).

The genes are TRBV6-1 and TRBJ1-3; D is possibly TRBD1 (6 bases). Trimming took off 7 bases at V and 2 bases at J, with 15 bases between the two ends. In germline, CDR1 is MNHNS, CDR2 SASEGT. This CDR3 is built from 15 residues. The CDR3 DNA reads TGTGCCAGCACTTTAAGTGGGGGCACTGGAAACACCATATATTTT. It codes for CASTLSGGTGNTIYF.

This chain joins TRBV4-1 and TRBJ2-3; no clear D. V gave up 0 bases and J gave up 5 bases, with 9 bases separating them. Germline CDR1 and CDR2: MGHRA and YSYEKL. The CDR3 loop spans 14 amino acids. The CDR3 is CASSQDRWGDTQYF. The CDR3 nucleotides read TGCGCCAGCAGCCAAGATAGATGGGGAGATACGCAGTATTTT.

CDR3 coding DNA: TGTGCCAGCAGCTTAGTTGGGGGAGCTGGGGCCAACGTCCTGACTTTC. Translating gives CASSLVGGAGANVLTF. This rearrangement joins TRBV7-2 to TRBJ2-6; D is tentatively TRBD1 or TRBD2 (5 bases each). V was pared by 1 base and J by 2 bases, with 9 bases between. Germline values: CDR1 SGHTA, CDR2 FQGNSA. CDR3 length equals 16 residues.

A single count supports this clone. This sequence joins TRBV4-2 and TRBJ1-4; D gene uncertain. Trimming stripped 3 bases from V and 6 bases from J, with 14 bases between. The germline CDR1 and CDR2 sequences are LGHNA and YNFKEQ. The CDR3 length is 15 residues. CDR3 DNA sequence: TGTGCCAGCAGCCACGCAATCGGAGGCGATGAAAAACTGTTTTTT. It encodes CASSHAIGGDEKLFF.

The chain is built from TRBV7-9 and TRBJ1-2, with 8 bases that match TRBD1. The CDR3 runs 14 residues. The ends lost 5 bases at V and 6 bases at J; junction bases unmatched: 8. Germline values: CDR1 SEHNR, CDR2 FQNEAQ (reference sequence). This CDR3 is CASSADRAPNGYTF. In DNA, the CDR3 is TGTGCCAGCAGCGCGGACAGGGCCCCGAATGGCTACACCTTC.